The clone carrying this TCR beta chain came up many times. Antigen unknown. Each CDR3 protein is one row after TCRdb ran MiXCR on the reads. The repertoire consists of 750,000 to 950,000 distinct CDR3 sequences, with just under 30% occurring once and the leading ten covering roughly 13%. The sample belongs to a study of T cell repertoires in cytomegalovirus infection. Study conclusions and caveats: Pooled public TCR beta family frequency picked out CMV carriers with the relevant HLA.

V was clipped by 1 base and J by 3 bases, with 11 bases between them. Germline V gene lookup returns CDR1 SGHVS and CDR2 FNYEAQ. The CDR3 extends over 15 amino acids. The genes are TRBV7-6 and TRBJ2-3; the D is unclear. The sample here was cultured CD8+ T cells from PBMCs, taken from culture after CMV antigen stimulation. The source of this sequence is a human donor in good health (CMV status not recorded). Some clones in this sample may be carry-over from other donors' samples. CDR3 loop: CASSLGVLSTDTQYF. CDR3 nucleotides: TGTGCCAGCAGCTTAGGGGTCTTATCAACAGATACGCAGTATTTT.